These T cell receptor beta chains were read from a single sample in a study of blood T cell repertoires in COVID-19. Produced via immunoSEQ multiplex PCR; TCRdb's table is partial and in-frame only. The data hold about 270,000 clones, with about nine tenths observed a single time. The sequencing sample was made of PBMCs or T cells enriched from blood (not recorded which). Every receptor here comes from a man between 18 and 35 years old who had recovered from COVID-19. CDR3s include the opening cysteine and the closing phenylalanine or tryptophan. D genes are given only for firm matches. Expanded clones get a size class; other rows say once, few or many, or leave the size out.

j_call	clone_size	d_call	v_call	cdr3_length	cdr3_nt	cdr3_aa
TRBJ2-1	-	TRBD2	TRBV14	15	TGTGCCAGTCAAAAGCAGCGGGGGAGATACAATGAGCAGTTCTTC	CASQKQRGRYNEQFF
TRBJ2-3	-	TRBD1	TRBV18	15	TGTGCCAGCTCACCATCCCTACAGGGGGCCGATACGCAGTATTTT	CASSPSLQGADTQYF
TRBJ2-7	-	-	TRBV6-5	14	TGTGCCAGCAGTATTGACTCGGCCCACTACGAGCAGTACTTC	CASSIDSAHYEQYF
TRBJ1-1	-	-	TRBV18	14	TGTGCCAGCACCGGCAGGGGTGAGAGGGCTGAAGCTTTCTTT	CASTGRGERAEAFF
TRBJ2-1	-	TRBD2	TRBV18	16	TGTGCCAGCTCACCACCGGCCAGCGGGGGGGCCACTGAGCAGTTCTTC	CASSPPASGGATEQFF
TRBJ1-1	-	TRBD1	TRBV6-4	13	TGTGCCAGCAGTCAAAGACAGGGGGCTGAAGCTTTCTTT	CASSQRQGAEAFF
TRBJ2-3	-	TRBD2	TRBV5-6	15	TGTGCCAGCAGCCCGGGACTAGCGGAAACAGATACGCAGTATTTT	CASSPGLAETDTQYF
TRBJ2-1	many	TRBD2	TRBV19	17	TGTGCCAGTAACCCCGGACTAGCGGGACGCTCCTACAATGAGCAGTTCTTC	CASNPGLAGRSYNEQFF
TRBJ2-3	-	TRBD2	TRBV18	18	TGTGCCAGCTCACCGTGGGCTAGCGGGAGTGACGGAACAGATACGCAGTATTTT	CASSPWASGSDGTDTQYF
TRBJ2-1	-	TRBD2	TRBV11-2	16	TGTGCCAGCAGCTTAGCGGGGGGTCCAGCCTACAATGAGCAGTTCTTC	CASSLAGGPAYNEQFF
TRBJ1-1	few	-	TRBV4-2	15	TGTGCCAGCAGCCTAACTGATACTGGGCACACTGAAGCTTTCTTT	CASSLTDTGHTEAFF
TRBJ2-5	-	-	TRBV4-2	15	TGTGCCAGCAGCCAAGCTGGTGGGGGGGCGGAGACCCAGTACTTC	CASSQAGGGAETQYF
TRBJ2-7	-	TRBD2	TRBV3-1/TRBV3-2	18	TGTGCCAGCAGCCAGGGGACTAGCGGCACCCATCACCCCTACGAGCAGTACTTC	CASSQGTSGTHHPYEQYF
TRBJ2-2	once	TRBD2	TRBV11-3	19	TGTGCCAGCAGCTTAGATGGAACTAGCGGGATTCTGGGCACCGGGGAGCTGTTTTTT	CASSLDGTSGILGTGELFF
TRBJ1-1	-	-	TRBV27	15	TGTGCCAGCAGGGGGGAGGGCGGAAGGTGGACTGAAGCTTTCTTT	CASRGEGGRWTEAFF
TRBJ1-1	-	TRBD1	TRBV28	15	TGTGCCAGCAGTTCTTATCGCGACAGGGGCACTGAAGCTTTCTTT	CASSSYRDRGTEAFF
TRBJ2-5	-	TRBD2	TRBV9	14	TGTGCCAGCAGCCCGGGACTATCGGTAGAGACCCAGTACTTC	CASSPGLSVETQYF
TRBJ2-3	-	TRBD2	TRBV13	15	TGTGCCAGCAGCTTAGTGCGGCTAGCGGGGCATACGCAGTATTTT	CASSLVRLAGHTQYF
TRBJ1-3	-	-	TRBV19	16	TGTGCCAGTAGTAGCTGGACTTGGACAGAAGGAAACACCATATATTTT	CASSSWTWTEGNTIYF
TRBJ1-5	-	-	TRBV24-1	13	TGTGCCACCAGTGCCGGGGGAAATCAGCCCCAGCATTTT	CATSAGGNQPQHF
TRBJ2-5	-	-	TRBV9	13	TGTGCCAGCAGCGTAGCTACGGGGGAGACCCAGTACTTC	CASSVATGETQYF
TRBJ2-2	-	-	TRBV3-1/TRBV3-2	14	TGTGCCAGCAGCCAAGGTCGACGGGGCGGGGAGCTGTTTTTT	CASSQGRRGGELFF
TRBJ1-6	-	-	TRBV28	16	TGTGCCAGCAGCCCAGGAGGGGCCTCCTATAATTCACCCCTCCACTTT	CASSPGGASYNSPLHF
TRBJ1-5	-	-	TRBV12-3/TRBV12-4	13	TGTGCCAGCAGTTCGGCCCGTGACAGACCCCAGCATTTT	CASSSARDRPQHF
TRBJ1-4	-	-	TRBV10-1	14	TGCGCCAGCAGCCCAGGGACAACTAATGAAAAACTGTTTTTT	CASSPGTTNEKLFF
TRBJ1-5	-	TRBD1	TRBV5-1	14	TGCGCCAGCAGCCCCGGGACAGACAATCAGCCCCAGCATTTT	CASSPGTDNQPQHF
TRBJ2-7	many	TRBD2	TRBV27	14	TGTGCCAGCAGTCGTAGCGGGAGGGTCCACGAGCAGTACTTC	CASSRSGRVHEQYF
TRBJ1-2	-	-	TRBV6-5	14	TGTGCCAGCAGTTCAGGGAGGCGGATCTATGGCTACACCTTC	CASSSGRRIYGYTF
TRBJ2-7	-	-	TRBV2	12	TGTGCCAGCAGTGATGGGCAGGGCCCTCAGTACTTC	CASSDGQGPQYF
TRBJ2-7	-	TRBD1	TRBV15	18	TGTGCCACCAGCGGCATGCAGGGGCGACAGGGACCCCCCTACGAGCAGTACTTC	CATSGMQGRQGPPYEQYF
TRBJ1-5	-	-	TRBV19	15	TGTGCCAGTAGTTGGTTAGACTGGAGCAATCAGCCCCAGCATTTT	CASSWLDWSNQPQHF